Each of the 9 T cell receptor beta chains below was sequenced from the same sample in a study of blood T cell repertoires in COVID-19. Sequencing used immunoSEQ multiplex PCR; TCRdb keeps in-frame clones, though not all of them. The table includes around 330,000 clones, roughly 90% detected once. The sample was PBMCs or T cells enriched from blood (not recorded which). These receptors originate from a man in his 60s who had recovered from COVID-19.

The chain recombines TRBV9 with TRBJ2-5, with 8 bases matching TRBD2. Trimming cost V 3 bases and J 4 bases; bases outside gene matches: 11. This CDR3 spans 16 amino acids. Germline lookup yields CDR1 SGDLS and CDR2 YYNGEE. The CDR3 DNA reads as TGTGCCAGCAGCGGCGGGGTACTAGCGGATATAGAGACCCAGTACTTC. Its translation: CASSGGVLADIETQYF.

The chain recombines TRBV6-2 or TRBV6-3 with TRBJ1-2, with 11 nucleotides matching TRBD1. Trimming at V came to 5 bases and at J to 5 bases, leaving 4 bases not matched to a gene. This CDR3 is 14 amino acids long. Germline CDR1 MNHEY, CDR2 SVGEGT. The CDR3 DNA reads as TGTGCCAGCAGTGGGACAGGGGGAAGTTATGGCTACACCTTC. Its translation: CASSGTGGSYGYTF.

This rearrangement joins TRBV6-5 to TRBJ1-2; perhaps TRBD1 as D (6 bases). With 6 bases removed from V and 0 bases from J, the gap between germline ends came to 14 bases. CDR1 and CDR2 (germline): MNHEY, SVGAGI. The CDR3 is 15 amino acids. CDR3 loop: CASRTSGTPNYGYTF. Here the CDR3 DNA reads TGTGCCAGCAGGACCTCCGGGACACCTAACTATGGCTACACCTTC.

The rearrangement joins TRBV15 to TRBJ2-5, with TRBD1 matching 7 bases. Trimming at V came to 1 base and at J to 5 bases, leaving 10 bases not matched to a gene. This CDR3 has 16 residues. Germline V gene lookup returns CDR1 LNHNV and CDR2 YYDKDF (reference sequence). The DNA of the CDR3 is TGTGCCACCAGCAGAGCCCTGAGACAGGGCATTGAGACCCAGTACTTC. This sequence encodes CATSRALRQGIETQYF.

The V call is TRBV7-2, the J call TRBJ2-2; tentative D call: TRBD1 (5 bases). Germline V gives CDR1 SGHTA, CDR2 FQGNSA. The CDR3 spans 15 residues. Trimming took 5 bases from V and 1 from J, leaving 11 bases between them. CDR3 region: CASSQGHLNTGELFF. The CDR3 DNA follows: TGTGCCAGCAGCCAAGGACACCTGAACACCGGGGAGCTGTTTTTT.

V is TRBV18 and J is TRBJ1-5, with D possibly being TRBD1 (5 bases). The CDR3 runs to 16 residues. V shed 0 bases and J shed 6 bases, with 15 bases lying between them. Germline lookup yields CDR1 KGHSH and CDR2 LQKENI. CDR3 DNA: TGTGCCAGCTCACCACCGGGACGGGAGTCGGTTCAGCCCCAGCATTTT. Amino acids: CASSPPGRESVQPQHF.

The chain carries TRBV27 and TRBJ1-5; D gene uncertain. This CDR3 has 14 residues. The germline V and J ends were trimmed by 8 bases and 4 bases, with 15 bases remaining between them. Germline lookup yields CDR1 MNHEY and CDR2 SMNVEV (reference sequence). The CDR3 sequence: CASSPRRLNQPQHF. CDR3 nucleotide sequence: TGTGCCAGCTCGCCTAGACGGCTAAATCAGCCCCAGCATTTT.

This chain uses TRBV12-3 or TRBV12-4 with TRBJ2-1; TRBD1 matches 9 bases. The CDR3 spans 11 residues. Trimming cost V 6 bases and J 15 bases; bases outside gene matches: 6. CDR3 amino acids: CASRAGTGLFF. CDR3 bases: TGTGCCAGCAGGGCCGGGACAGGGTTGTTCTTC.

CDR3 in amino acids: CASSLSGNGYTF. CDR3 DNA: TGCGCCAGCAGCTTGTCAGGGAATGGCTACACCTTC. The chain links TRBV5-1 to TRBJ1-2, with D possibly TRBD1 on 5 matching bases. Germline CDR1 and CDR2: SGHRS and YFSETQ. The V and J ends lost 1 base and 6 bases respectively, with 7 bases between them. The CDR3 loop spans 12 amino acids.